Each of the 26 T cell receptor beta chains below was sequenced from the same sample in a study of T cell changes during pregnancy in multiple sclerosis. Sequenced by immunoSEQ multiplex PCR; TCRdb stores in-frame clones only, minus some. The sample lists around 40,000 clones, roughly nine tenths occurring once. This specimen consisted of CD4+ T cells from peripheral blood mononuclear cells, obtained in the first trimester of pregnancy. Receptors were obtained from a female donor with multiple sclerosis, enrolled in a pregnancy study.

The rearrangement uses TRBV5-1 and TRBJ2-7; no definite D call. The CDR3 is made up of 15 amino acids. Germline-derived CDR1 and CDR2 are SGHRS and YFSETQ. V shed 1 base and J shed 5 bases, with 16 bases lying between them. The CDR3: CASSLNPTGGHEQYF. The CDR3 nucleotides are TGCGCCAGCAGCTTGAACCCGACGGGTGGCCACGAGCAGTACTTC.

This clone has just one count. This chain connects TRBV14 to TRBJ1-1; D gene ambiguous. V lost 4 bases and J lost 3, with 6 bases in between. CDR3 length: 12 amino acids. Per germline, CDR1 SGHDN and CDR2 FVKESK. CDR3 coding DNA: TGTGCCAGCAGCCCCCGGGACACTGAAGCTTTCTTT. This translates into CASSPRDTEAFF.

The rearrangement uses TRBV6-4 and TRBJ1-2; 7 bases fit TRBD1. V shed 2 bases, J shed 4 bases, and the junction held 10 bases outside the gene matches. Germline lookup yields CDR1 MRHNA and CDR2 SNTAGT. CDR3 length: 16 amino acids. The CDR3 region has the DNA TGTGCCAGCAGTGACAGATATGAGGGGGCGCCCTATGGCTACACCTTC. Its translation is CASSDRYEGAPYGYTF.

The chain carries TRBV9 and TRBJ2-1; D possibly corresponds to TRBD2 (6 bases). CDR3 length: 14 residues. Trimming took 0 bases from V and 3 from J, leaving 7 bases between them. Germline V CDR1 and CDR2: SGDLS, YYNGEE. CDR3 region: CASSVGLDYNEQFF. CDR3 bases: TGTGCCAGCAGCGTAGGACTAGACTACAATGAGCAGTTCTTC.

The chain recombines TRBV11-2 with TRBJ1-1; D is uncertain. Trimming cost V 5 bases and J 2 bases, with 9 bases left between them. From germline, CDR1 is SGHAT and CDR2 FQNNGV. The CDR3 totals 13 residues. In DNA form, the CDR3 reads TGTGCCAGCAGCCAACCCACAAACACTGAAGCTTTCTTT. Encoded protein: CASSQPTNTEAFF.

The chain combines TRBV6-4 with TRBJ2-3, with D possibly being TRBD1 (5 bases). CDR3 length equals 14 residues. Looked up from germline, CDR1 is MRHNA and CDR2 is SNTAGT. V was shortened by 4 bases and J by 0 bases, with 8 bases between the two germline ends. CDR3 nucleotide sequence: TGTGCCAGCAGTGTCCAGGGTAGCACAGATACGCAGTATTTT. This translates into CASSVQGSTDTQYF.

The chain is built from TRBV5-1 and TRBJ2-7; tentative D call: TRBD1 (5 bases). Germline V gene data show CDR1 as SGHRS and CDR2 as YFSETQ. The CDR3 has 15 residues. Trimming left V 4 bases short and J 3 bases short, with 17 bases between. The CDR3 DNA reads TGCGCCAGCAGCCTGGTCGCTGACAGAAACTACGAGCAGTACTTC. Amino acids: CASSLVADRNYEQYF.

J is TRBJ2-1 and V is TRBV7-2; 10 positions agree with TRBD1. Germline assignment: CDR1 SGHTA and CDR2 FQGNSA. The CDR3 has 15 residues. V gave up 4 bases and J gave up 9 bases; unmatched junction bases: 9. Here the CDR3 DNA reads TGTGCCAGCAGCTCCCGGGACAGGGGTGAATTTGAGCAGTTCTTC. Encoded protein: CASSSRDRGEFEQFF.

The V and J genes are TRBV18 and TRBJ2-3; 9 bases agree with TRBD2. The germline gives CDR1 KGHSH, CDR2 LQKENI. J lost 2 bases, V lost 2 bases, and 5 bases had no gene match. This CDR3 region has 16 residues. The CDR3 sequence: CASSPSLAGSTDTQYF. CDR3 nucleotide sequence: TGTGCCAGCTCACCATCGCTAGCGGGATCCACAGATACGCAGTATTTT.

This chain joins TRBV6-1 and TRBJ1-2; D might be TRBD1 (5 bases). The germline V and J ends were trimmed by 5 bases and 4 bases, with 8 bases remaining between them. This CDR3 spans 12 amino acids. CDR1 and CDR2 (germline): MNHNS, SASEGT. The CDR3 DNA sequence: TGTGCCAGCAGTCAGGGACTCTATGGCTACACCTTC. It codes for CASSQGLYGYTF.

This clone was recorded only once. The chain carries TRBV6-5 and TRBJ1-2; D is possibly TRBD1 (6 bases). The V gene lost 2 bases and the J gene lost 4 bases, with 17 bases spanning the gap. CDR1 MNHEY and CDR2 SVGAGI come from the germline V gene. This CDR3 has 16 amino acids. CDR3 sequence reads: CASSYRTGKAPYGYTF. The CDR3 DNA is TGTGCCAGCAGTTACCGCACAGGGAAGGCTCCCTATGGCTACACCTTC.

CDR3 loop: CASSARMGGGGETQYF. In nucleotides, the CDR3 is TGTGCCAGCAGTGCAAGGATGGGGGGAGGCGGGGAGACCCAGTACTTC. This sequence joins TRBV2 and TRBJ2-5; weak D call: TRBD2 (6 bases). The CDR3 is 16 amino acids. V lost 4 bases, J lost 5 bases, and 20 bases lay in between. Per the germline V gene, CDR1 is SNHLY and CDR2 is FYNNEI. Combining the CDR3 with reference TRBV2 and TRBJ2-5 gives the whole variable domain EPEVTQTPSHQVTQMGQEVILRCVPISNHLYFYWYRQILGQKVEFLVSFYNNEISEKSEIFDDQFSVERPDGSNFTLKIRSTKLEDSAMYFCASSARMGGGGETQYFGPGTRLLVL.

J is TRBJ2-7 and V is TRBV27, with D possibly being TRBD2 (5 bases). Trimming shortened V by 2 bases and J by 0 bases, and 11 bases separated the two germline ends. This CDR3 spans 15 amino acids. The V gene's germline CDR1 is MNHEY and CDR2 SMNVEV (reference sequence). CDR3 in amino acids: CASSLRRGSSYEQYF. The CDR3 nucleotides read TGTGCCAGCAGTTTAAGACGGGGAAGCTCCTACGAGCAGTACTTC.

The chain is built from TRBV7-3 and TRBJ2-7, with D possibly being TRBD1 (5 bases). This CDR3 comprises 14 residues. Trimming stripped 5 bases from V and 2 bases from J, with 13 bases between. Germline loops: CDR1 SGHTA, CDR2 FQGTGA. The CDR3 DNA reads TGTGCCAGCAGCCCCAATCAGGGCCCCTACGAGCAGTACTTC. Translation gives CASSPNQGPYEQYF. The full variable domain, in which reference TRBV7-3 and TRBJ2-7 provide the parts outside the CDR3, is GAGVSQTPSNKVTEKGKYVELRCDPISGHTALYWYRQSLGQGPEFLIYFQGTGAADDSGLPNDRFFAVRPEGSVSTLKIQRTERGDSAVYLCASSPNQGPYEQYFGPGTRLTVT.

Here the CDR3 DNA reads TGTGCCAGCAGTCGGGACAGAGGGTACCCCGGGGAGCTGTTTTTT. Amino acids: CASSRDRGYPGELFF. The rearrangement uses TRBV6-1 and TRBJ2-2; 7 positions match TRBD1. Per the germline V gene, CDR1 is MNHNS and CDR2 is SASEGT. V was pared by 5 bases and J by 6 bases, with 9 bases of the junction left unmatched. The CDR3 sequence is 15 residues long.

The chain carries TRBV10-1 and TRBJ2-3; D is unclear. Germline V lookup: CDR1 WNHNN, CDR2 SYGVQD (reference sequence). The CDR3 runs to 13 residues. The ends were cut back, 5 bases at V and 2 bases at J, with 8 bases in the middle. The CDR3 is CASSRRYTDTQYF. The CDR3, as DNA: TGCGCCAGCAGTAGGAGATACACAGATACGCAGTATTTT.

The chain links TRBV7-2 to TRBJ1-5; D may be TRBD1 (6 bases). V was shortened by 6 bases and J by 4 bases, with 16 bases between the two germline ends. The CDR3 spans 15 residues. The germline V gene has CDR1 SGHTA and CDR2 FQGNSA. CDR3 residues: CASSGTGTTNQPQHF. Written as DNA, the CDR3 is TGTGCCAGCAGTGGAACCGGGACAACAAATCAGCCCCAGCATTTT.

The chain couples TRBV4-3 to TRBJ2-2; weak D call: TRBD1 (6 bases). Trimming stripped 3 bases from V and 6 bases from J, with 17 bases between. This CDR3 region has 16 residues. CDR1 LGHNA and CDR2 YSLEER come from the germline V gene. In DNA, the CDR3 is TGCGCCAGCAGCCATAAACAACAGGGCTGGGCCGGGGAGCTGTTTTTT. Protein: CASSHKQQGWAGELFF.

The V gene is TRBV7-9, the J gene TRBJ2-1; TRBD2 agrees at 9 bases. V was pared by 0 bases and J by 5 bases, with 5 bases of the junction left unmatched. CDR1 SEHNR and CDR2 FQNEAQ come from the germline V gene (reference sequence). The CDR3 contains 16 residues. In nucleotides, the CDR3 is TGTGCCAGCAGCTTAGCTTCCGGGACTAGCAACAATGAGCAGTTCTTC. Amino acids: CASSLASGTSNNEQFF.

V usage is TRBV4-3 and J usage is TRBJ1-1; 9 bases map to TRBD1. The V and J ends lost 0 bases and 1 base, in that order; junction bases with no gene match: 6. The germline V gene encodes CDR1 LGHNA and CDR2 YSLEER. The CDR3 runs to 17 residues. The CDR3 sequence is CASSQDALGQGNTEAFF. CDR3 nucleotides: TGCGCCAGCAGCCAAGATGCCCTGGGACAGGGGAACACTGAAGCTTTCTTT.

The chain combines TRBV7-5 with TRBJ1-5; TRBD1, the table's D call, lacks a check against the DNA. TRBV7-5 is tagged as a pseudogene. This CDR3 contains 13 residues. CDR3 protein: CARSSTGCQPQHF. CDR3 nucleotide sequence: TGTGCCAGAAGCTCGACAGGGTGCCAGCCCCAGCATTTT.

The chain combines TRBV7-8 with TRBJ2-1, with 7 bases matching TRBD1. The CDR3 sequence is 16 residues long. CDR1 is SGHVS and CDR2 is FQNEAQ in the germline V gene. The V and J ends lost 1 base and 2 bases, in that order; junction bases with no gene match: 5. CDR3 bases: TGTGCCAGCAGCTTAGTTCCGGGGACAGCCTACAATGAGCAGTTCTTC. Protein: CASSLVPGTAYNEQFF.

The rearrangement joins TRBV5-4 to TRBJ2-2; TRBD1 might be the D (5 bases). Germline-derived CDR1 and CDR2 are SGHNT and YYREEE (reference sequence). The V gene lost 2 bases and the J gene lost 5 bases, with 22 bases spanning the gap. The CDR3 loop spans 18 amino acids. The CDR3 region has the DNA TGTGCCAGCAGCTTCCCCCCCCGGCCAGGGAAGGTTACCGGGGAGCTGTTTTTT. It codes for CASSFPPRPGKVTGELFF.

The genes are TRBV7-2 and TRBJ1-1; 8 bases fit TRBD1. V lost 6 bases, J lost 4 bases, and 4 bases stayed unmatched. CDR1 is SGHTA and CDR2 is FQGNSA in the germline V gene. This CDR3 has 13 amino acids. CDR3: CASRNTGGTEAFF. CDR3 DNA: TGTGCCAGCAGAAACACAGGGGGCACTGAAGCTTTCTTT.

In DNA form, the CDR3 reads TGTGCCAGCGGATCGGGACAGGGGGCCTATCAGCCCCAGCATTTT. Protein sequence: CASGSGQGAYQPQHF. V gene TRBV7-9 combines with J gene TRBJ1-5, with 12 bases fitting TRBD1. V dropped 8 bases and J dropped 5; count of bases not matched to a gene: 7. This CDR3 is 15 amino acids long. CDR1 SEHNR and CDR2 FQNEAQ come from the germline V gene (reference sequence).

This clone was counted only a few times. V gene TRBV10-3 combines with J gene TRBJ2-3, with D perhaps matching TRBD1 (5 bases). The V gene's germline CDR1 is ENHRY and CDR2 SYGVKD. V lost 6 bases and J lost 2, with 9 bases in between. The CDR3 is 13 amino acids. The CDR3 region is CAISRETTDTQYF. CDR3 DNA sequence: TGTGCCATCAGCAGGGAAACCACAGATACGCAGTATTTT.